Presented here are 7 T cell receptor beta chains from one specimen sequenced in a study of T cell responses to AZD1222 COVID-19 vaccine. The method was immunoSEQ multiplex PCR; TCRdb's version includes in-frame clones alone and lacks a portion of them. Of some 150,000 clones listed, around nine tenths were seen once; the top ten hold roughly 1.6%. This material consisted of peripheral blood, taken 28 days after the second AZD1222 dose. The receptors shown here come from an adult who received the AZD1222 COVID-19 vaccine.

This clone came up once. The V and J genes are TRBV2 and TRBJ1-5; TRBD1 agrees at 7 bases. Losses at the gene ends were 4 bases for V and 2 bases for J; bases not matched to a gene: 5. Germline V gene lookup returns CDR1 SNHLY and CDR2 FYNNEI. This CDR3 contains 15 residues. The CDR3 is CASSGNRGGNQPQHF. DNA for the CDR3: TGTGCCAGCAGTGGCAACAGGGGCGGCAATCAGCCCCAGCATTTT.

CDR3 protein: CASSLRGRAEAFF. The DNA for the CDR3 is TGTGCCAGCAGTTTACGGGGGAGGGCTGAAGCTTTCTTT. The chain couples TRBV12-3 or TRBV12-4 to TRBJ1-1; maybe TRBD1 (5 bases). The CDR3 loop spans 13 amino acids. Between the trimmed V and J ends, which lost 2 bases and 6 bases, there was a span of 10 bases.

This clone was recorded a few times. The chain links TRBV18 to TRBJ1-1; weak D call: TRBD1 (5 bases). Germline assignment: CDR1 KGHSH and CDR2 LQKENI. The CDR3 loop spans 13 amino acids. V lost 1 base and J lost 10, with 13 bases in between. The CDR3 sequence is CASSPQFGAVAFF. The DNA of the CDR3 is TGTGCCAGCTCACCACAATTCGGGGCTGTAGCTTTCTTT. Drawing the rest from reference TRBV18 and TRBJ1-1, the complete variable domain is NAGVMQNPRHLVRRRGQEARLRCSPMKGHSHVYWYRQLPEEGLKFMVYLQKENIIDESGMPKERFSAEFPKEGPSILRIQQVVRGDSAAYFCASSPQFGAVAFFGQGTRLTVV.

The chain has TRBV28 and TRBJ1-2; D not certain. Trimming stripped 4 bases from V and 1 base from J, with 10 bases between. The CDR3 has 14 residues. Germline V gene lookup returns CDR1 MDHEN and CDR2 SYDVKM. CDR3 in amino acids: CASSSFDVNYGYTF. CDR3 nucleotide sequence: TGTGCCAGCAGTTCGTTCGACGTTAACTATGGCTACACCTTC.

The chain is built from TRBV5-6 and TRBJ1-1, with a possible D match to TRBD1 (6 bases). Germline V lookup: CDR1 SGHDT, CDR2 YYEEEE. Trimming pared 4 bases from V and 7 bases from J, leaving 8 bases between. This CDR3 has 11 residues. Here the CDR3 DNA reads TGTGCCAGCAGCCAGGACAGTGAAGCTTTCTTT. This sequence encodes CASSQDSEAFF.

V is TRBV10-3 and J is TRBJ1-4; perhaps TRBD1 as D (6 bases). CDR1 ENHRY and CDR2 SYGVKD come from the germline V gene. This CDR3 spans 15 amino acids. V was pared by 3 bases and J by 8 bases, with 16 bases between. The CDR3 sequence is CAISEGGSGKEKLFF. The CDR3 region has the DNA TGTGCCATCAGTGAAGGGGGATCGGGAAAGGAAAAACTGTTTTTT.

DNA for the CDR3: TGTGCCAGCTCACCACCCCCGGGGGTTTATGGCTACACCTTC. It yields the protein CASSPPPGVYGYTF. This chain joins TRBV18 and TRBJ1-2, with D possibly being TRBD1 (5 bases). Per the germline V gene, CDR1 is KGHSH and CDR2 is LQKENI. Trimming took off 0 bases at V and 5 bases at J, with 10 bases between the two ends. CDR3 length: 14 residues.